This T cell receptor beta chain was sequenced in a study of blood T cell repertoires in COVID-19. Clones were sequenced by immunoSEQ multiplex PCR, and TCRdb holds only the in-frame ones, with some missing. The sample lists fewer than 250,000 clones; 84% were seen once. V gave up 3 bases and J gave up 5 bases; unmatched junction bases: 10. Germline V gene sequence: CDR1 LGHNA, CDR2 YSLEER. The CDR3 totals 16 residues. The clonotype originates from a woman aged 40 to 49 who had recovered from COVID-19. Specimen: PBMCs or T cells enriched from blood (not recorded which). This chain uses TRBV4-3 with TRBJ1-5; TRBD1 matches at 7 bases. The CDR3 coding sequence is TGCGCCAGCAGCCAGACTCTCTGGGACAGCTATCAGCCCCAGCATTTT. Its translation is CASSQTLWDSYQPQHF.